This TCR beta chain was sequenced for a study of PD-L1 blockade in urothelial cancer. Study information: The analyses of blood took place 3 weeks (second dose) and 6 weeks after treatment start. Each blood sample yielded a median of around 150,000 T cells.

To note about this clone: Antigen unknown.

General study points: By 3 weeks, tumor-associated blood clones had expanded more in durable-benefit patients.

Losses at the gene ends were 5 bases for V and 1 base for J; bases not matched to a gene: 8. The germline V gene has CDR1 SGHVS and CDR2 FQNEAQ. The CDR3 is 17 amino acids. Using immunoSEQ multiplex PCR, the repertoire was profiled, and TCRdb retains in-frame clones only, with some absent. The top ten clones hold around 16% of a sample with tens of thousands of clones, around 82% of them seen once. Time point given: pretreatment peripheral blood. The starting material was PBMCs, obtained around atezolizumab (anti-PD-L1) treatment. This chain links TRBV7-8 with TRBJ1-1, with 12 bases aligning to TRBD1. The sequence was collected from a man aged 55 to 70 with urothelial cancer. CDR3 loop: CASSIRDRGQRNTEAFF. CDR3 coding DNA: TGTGCCAGCAGCATCCGGGACAGGGGGCAAAGGAACACTGAAGCTTTCTTT.